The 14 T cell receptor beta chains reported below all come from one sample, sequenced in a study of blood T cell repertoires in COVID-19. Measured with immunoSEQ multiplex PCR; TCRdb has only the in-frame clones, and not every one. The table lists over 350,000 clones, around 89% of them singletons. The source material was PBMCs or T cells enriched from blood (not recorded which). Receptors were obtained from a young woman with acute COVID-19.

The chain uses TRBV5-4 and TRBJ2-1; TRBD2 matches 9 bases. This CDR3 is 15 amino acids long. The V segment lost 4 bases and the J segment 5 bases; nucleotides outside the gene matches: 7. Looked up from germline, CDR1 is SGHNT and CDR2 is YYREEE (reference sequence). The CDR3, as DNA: TGTGCCAGCAGCACGATAACTAGCGGGCACAATGAGCAGTTCTTC. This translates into CASSTITSGHNEQFF.

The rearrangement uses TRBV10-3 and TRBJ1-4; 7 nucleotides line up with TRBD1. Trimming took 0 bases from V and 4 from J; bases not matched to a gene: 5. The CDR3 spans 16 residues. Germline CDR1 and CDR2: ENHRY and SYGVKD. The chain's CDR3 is CAISESRGQRNEKLFF. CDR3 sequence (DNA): TGTGCCATCAGTGAGTCTAGGGGACAGCGTAATGAAAAACTGTTTTTT.

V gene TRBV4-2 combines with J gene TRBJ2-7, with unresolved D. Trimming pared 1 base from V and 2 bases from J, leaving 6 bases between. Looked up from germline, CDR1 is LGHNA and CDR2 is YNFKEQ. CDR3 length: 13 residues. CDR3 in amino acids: CASSQVLTYEQYF. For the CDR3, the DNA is TGTGCCAGCAGCCAAGTTCTTACCTACGAGCAGTACTTC.

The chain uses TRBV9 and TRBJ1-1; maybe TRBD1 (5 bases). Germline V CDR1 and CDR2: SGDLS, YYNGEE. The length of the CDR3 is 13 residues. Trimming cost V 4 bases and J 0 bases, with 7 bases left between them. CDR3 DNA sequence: TGTGCCAGCAGCCGGACATTGAACACTGAAGCTTTCTTT. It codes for CASSRTLNTEAFF.

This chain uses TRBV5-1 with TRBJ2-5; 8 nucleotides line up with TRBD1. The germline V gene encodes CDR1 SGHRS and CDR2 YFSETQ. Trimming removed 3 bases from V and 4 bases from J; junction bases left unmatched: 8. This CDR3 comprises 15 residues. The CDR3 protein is CASSSNAGTGETQYF. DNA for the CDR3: TGCGCCAGCAGCTCCAATGCCGGGACAGGAGAGACCCAGTACTTC.

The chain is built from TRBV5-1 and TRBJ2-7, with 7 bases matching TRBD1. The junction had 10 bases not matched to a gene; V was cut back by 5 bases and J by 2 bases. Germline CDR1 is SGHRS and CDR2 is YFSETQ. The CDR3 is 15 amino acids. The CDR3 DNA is TGCGCCAGCAGACTACAGGGGCTAACCACCTACGAGCAGTACTTC. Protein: CASRLQGLTTYEQYF.

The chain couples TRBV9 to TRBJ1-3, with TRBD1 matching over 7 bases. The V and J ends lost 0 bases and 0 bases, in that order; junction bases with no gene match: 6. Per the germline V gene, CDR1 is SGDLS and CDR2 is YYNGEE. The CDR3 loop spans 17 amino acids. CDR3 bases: TGTGCCAGCAGCGTAGGTACAGGGGTCCCCTCTGGAAACACCATATATTTT. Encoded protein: CASSVGTGVPSGNTIYF. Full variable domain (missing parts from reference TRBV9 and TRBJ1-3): DSGVTQTPKHLITATGQRVTLRCSPRSGDLSVYWYQQSLDQGLQFLIQYYNGEERAKGNILERFSAQQFPDLHSELNLSSLELGDSALYFCASSVGTGVPSGNTIYFGEGSWLTVV.

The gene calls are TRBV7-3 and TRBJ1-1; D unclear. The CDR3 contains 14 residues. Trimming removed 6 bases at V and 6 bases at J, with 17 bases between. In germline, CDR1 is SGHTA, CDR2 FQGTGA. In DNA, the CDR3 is TGTGCCAGCAGGGCCGGGAGCACCTCCTCTGAAGCTTTCTTT. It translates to CASRAGSTSSEAFF.

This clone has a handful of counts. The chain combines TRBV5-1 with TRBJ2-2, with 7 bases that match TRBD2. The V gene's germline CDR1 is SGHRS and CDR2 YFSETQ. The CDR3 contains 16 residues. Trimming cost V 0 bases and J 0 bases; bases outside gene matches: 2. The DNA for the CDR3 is TGCGCCAGCAGCTTGGCCAGCGGGGCGAACACCGGGGAGCTGTTTTTT. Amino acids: CASSLASGANTGELFF. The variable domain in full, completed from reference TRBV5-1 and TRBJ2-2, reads KAGVTQTPRYLIKTRGQQVTLSCSPISGHRSVSWYQQTPGQGLQFLFEYFSETQRNKGNFPGRFSGRQFSNSRSEMNVSTLELGDSALYLCASSLASGANTGELFFGEGSRLTVL.

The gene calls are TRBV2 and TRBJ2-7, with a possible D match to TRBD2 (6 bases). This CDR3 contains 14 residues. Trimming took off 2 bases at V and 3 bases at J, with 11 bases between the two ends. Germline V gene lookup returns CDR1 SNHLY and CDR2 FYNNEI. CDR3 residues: CASSERLALYEQYF. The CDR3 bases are TGTGCCAGCAGTGAACGTCTAGCGCTCTACGAGCAGTACTTC.

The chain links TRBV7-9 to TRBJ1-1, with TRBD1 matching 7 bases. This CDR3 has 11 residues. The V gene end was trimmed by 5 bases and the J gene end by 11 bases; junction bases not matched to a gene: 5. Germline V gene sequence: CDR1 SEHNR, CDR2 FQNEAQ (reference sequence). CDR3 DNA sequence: TGTGCCAGCAGCGGAGACAGGGATGCTTTCTTT. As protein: CASSGDRDAFF.

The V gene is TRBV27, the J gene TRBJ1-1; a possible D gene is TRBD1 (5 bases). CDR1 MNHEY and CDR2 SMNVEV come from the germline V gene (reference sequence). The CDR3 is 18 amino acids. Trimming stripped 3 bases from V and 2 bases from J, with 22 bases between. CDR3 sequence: CASSLGVGRVRGNTEAFF. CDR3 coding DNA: TGTGCCAGCAGTTTGGGGGTAGGGAGGGTAAGGGGAAACACTGAAGCTTTCTTT.

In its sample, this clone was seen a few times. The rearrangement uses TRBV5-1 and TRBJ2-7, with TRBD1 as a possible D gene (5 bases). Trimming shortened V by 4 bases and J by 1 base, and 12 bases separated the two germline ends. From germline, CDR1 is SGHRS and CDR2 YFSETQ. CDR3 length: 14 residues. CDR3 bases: TGCGCCAGCAGCCAGGACATAACGTCCTACGAGCAGTACTTC. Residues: CASSQDITSYEQYF.

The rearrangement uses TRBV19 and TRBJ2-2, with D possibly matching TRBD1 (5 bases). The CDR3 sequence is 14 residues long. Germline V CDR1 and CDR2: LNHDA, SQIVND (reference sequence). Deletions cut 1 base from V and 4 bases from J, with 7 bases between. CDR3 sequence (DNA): TGTGCCAGTAGTATAGCCAGGGTCACCGGGGAGCTGTTTTTT. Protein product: CASSIARVTGELFF.